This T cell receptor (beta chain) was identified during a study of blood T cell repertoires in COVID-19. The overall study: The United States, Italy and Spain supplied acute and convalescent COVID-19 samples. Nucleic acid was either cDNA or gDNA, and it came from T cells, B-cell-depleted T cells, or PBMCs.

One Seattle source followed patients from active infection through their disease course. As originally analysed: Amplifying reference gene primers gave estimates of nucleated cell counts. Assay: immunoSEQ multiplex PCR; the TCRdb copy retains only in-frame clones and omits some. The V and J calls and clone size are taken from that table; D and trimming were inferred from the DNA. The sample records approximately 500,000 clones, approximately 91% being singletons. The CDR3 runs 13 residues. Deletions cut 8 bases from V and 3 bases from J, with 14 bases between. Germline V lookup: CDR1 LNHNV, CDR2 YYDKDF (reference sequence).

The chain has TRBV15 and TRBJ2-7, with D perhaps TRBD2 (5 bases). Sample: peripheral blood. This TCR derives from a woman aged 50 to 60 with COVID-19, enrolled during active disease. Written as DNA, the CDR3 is TGTGCCACCGCCGGAGGCAGCTTCTACGAGCAGTACTTC. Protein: CATAGGSFYEQYF.